This passage covers 32 T cell receptor beta chains from one sample sequenced in a study of T cells in Graves' hyperthyroidism and ophthalmopathy. The source material, RNA transcripts, was used to amplify TCR beta CDR3 regions. TCR CDR3 underwent first-round RT-PCR with the HTBI primer set. TCRdb itself ran the multiplex PCR reads through MiXCR, one entry per CDR3 protein. The sample records approximately 420,000 distinct CDR3 sequences, around 15% being singletons. The sequenced sample consisted of blood. Receptor source: a woman between 18 and 30 years old with Graves' hyperthyroidism.

V gene TRBV28 combines with J gene TRBJ2-7; D may be TRBD2 (5 bases). Germline lookup yields CDR1 MDHEN and CDR2 SYDVKM. The CDR3 has 12 residues. With 6 bases removed from V and 5 bases from J, the gap between germline ends came to 11 bases. CDR3 residues: CASSLEAHEQYF. The CDR3 nucleotides are TGTGCCAGCAGCTTGGAGGCGCACGAGCAGTACTTC.

This clonotype was counted many times. V and J are TRBV6-2 or TRBV6-3 and TRBJ2-7; 8 bases are shared with TRBD1. With 2 bases clipped from V and 3 bases from J, the junction kept 15 bases outside the gene matches. CDR1 is MNHEY, CDR2 SVGEGT, per germline. The CDR3 loop spans 18 amino acids. CDR3 sequence (DNA): TGTGCCAGCAGTTACACACTCACCGGGGGACAGGATAGCTACGAGCAGTACTTC. It is translated as CASSYTLTGGQDSYEQYF.

The chain joins TRBV19 to TRBJ1-2; 7 nucleotides align to TRBD1. In germline, CDR1 is LNHDA, CDR2 SQIVND (reference sequence). Trimming removed 5 bases from V and 1 base from J; junction bases left unmatched: 1. CDR3 length equals 13 residues. DNA of the CDR3: TGTGCCAGTAGTGACAGGGTTAACTATGGCTACACCTTC. Amino acid sequence: CASSDRVNYGYTF.

The sample holds many counts of this clonotype. This chain connects TRBV7-2 to TRBJ1-1, with 10 bases lining up with TRBD1. Germline lookup yields CDR1 SGHTA and CDR2 FQGNSA. V lost 5 bases to trimming and J lost 4 bases; unmatched junction nucleotides: 7. The length of the CDR3 is 15 residues. The CDR3 nucleotides read TGTGCCAGCAGCGAAAGGGGACAGGGGTCCACTGAAGCTTTCTTT. Translating gives CASSERGQGSTEAFF.

The sample holds many counts of this clonotype. The chain joins TRBV6-5 to TRBJ1-4; D not certain. The CDR3 contains 14 residues. V lost 0 bases and J 5 bases, leaving 7 bases between the germline ends. From germline, CDR1 is MNHEY and CDR2 SVGAGI. DNA of the CDR3: TGTGCCAGCAGTTACTCCGGAGGAAATGAAAAACTGTTTTTT. This gives the protein CASSYSGGNEKLFF.

This clonotype was picked up many times. The gene calls are TRBV12-3 or TRBV12-4 and TRBJ2-7; maybe TRBD1 (6 bases). V lost 1 base to trimming and J lost 3 bases, with 19 bases between them. The CDR3 loop spans 17 amino acids. The CDR3 DNA is TGTGCCAGCAGTTTAGAATTAGGCAGGGGATCCCGCTACGAGCAGTACTTC. Its protein is CASSLELGRGSRYEQYF.

This clonotype was recorded a few times. The chain joins TRBV4-1 to TRBJ2-1, with TRBD2 matching 7 bases. Germline CDR1 MGHRA, CDR2 YSYEKL. This CDR3 has 16 amino acids. After removal of 4 bases from V and 4 bases from J, the junction contained 10 bases not matched to a gene. The chain's CDR3 is CASSLSGAGLYNEQFF. The CDR3 nucleotides read TGCGCCAGCAGCCTCAGTGGAGCGGGGTTATACAATGAGCAGTTCTTC.

About this clonotype: A much larger clone differs by one base, so this may be a read error. The V and J genes are TRBV5-1 and TRBJ2-7; TRBD2 agrees at 9 bases. Germline lookup yields CDR1 SGHRS and CDR2 YFSETQ. The CDR3 is 15 amino acids. The CDR3 nucleotides read TGTGCCAGCAGCGTAGCGGGAGAGGCGGACTTCGAGCAGTACTTC. This sequence encodes CASSVAGEADFEQYF. Combining the CDR3 with reference TRBV5-1 and TRBJ2-7 gives the whole variable domain KAGVTQTPRYLIKTRGQQVTLSCSPISGHRSVSWYQQTPGQGLQFLFEYFSETQRNKGNFPGRFSGRQFSNSRSEMNVSTLELGDSALYLCASSVAGEADFEQYFGPGTRLTVT.

The sample holds many counts of this clonotype. The chain joins TRBV19 to TRBJ2-1, with unresolved D. V was cut by 3 bases and J by 5 bases, with 23 bases left in between. The germline V gene encodes CDR1 LNHDA and CDR2 SQIVND (reference sequence). The CDR3 has 18 residues. The CDR3 here is CASSIPTRRKERDNEQFF. CDR3 coding DNA: TGTGCCAGTAGTATCCCCACTCGGCGGAAGGAGCGCGACAATGAGCAGTTCTTC.

This clonotype was detected ten times or more. The chain recombines TRBV27 with TRBJ2-1, with 8 bases lining up with TRBD2. Germline CDR1 is MNHEY and CDR2 is SMNVEV (reference sequence). The V gene end was trimmed by 5 bases and the J gene end by 2 bases; junction bases not matched to a gene: 11. The CDR3 is made up of 17 amino acids. The CDR3 coding sequence is TGTGCCAGCAGTCTTGGGACTAGTTTAAACCCCTACAATGAGCAGTTCTTC. This sequence encodes CASSLGTSLNPYNEQFF.

The rearrangement links TRBV5-4 to TRBJ2-3, with TRBD2 identical over 14 bases. Germline-derived CDR1 and CDR2 are SGHNT and YYREEE (reference sequence). This CDR3 contains 16 residues. Trimming removed 4 bases from V and 4 bases from J; junction bases left unmatched: 5. CDR3 sequence (DNA): TGTGCCAGCAGCGTTGGGACTAGCGGGAGTGCAGATACGCAGTATTTT. This encodes CASSVGTSGSADTQYF.

This clonotype has ten or more counts. V gene TRBV27 combines with J gene TRBJ2-7; D unresolved. Germline V gene data show CDR1 as MNHEY and CDR2 as SMNVEV (reference sequence). This CDR3 is 13 amino acids long. V lost 6 bases and J 4 bases, leaving 13 bases between the germline ends. CDR3 in amino acids: CASSPRAKYEQYF. CDR3 coding DNA: TGTGCCAGCAGCCCCCGGGCTAAGTACGAGCAGTACTTC.

In its sample, this clonotype was seen many times. This CDR3 reads CASSQAGSSYNEQFF. The CDR3 DNA sequence: TGTGCCAGCAGTCAAGCGGGGAGCTCCTACAATGAGCAGTTCTTC. The chain couples TRBV28 to TRBJ2-1; 7 nucleotides agree with TRBD2. The ends lost 5 bases at V and 0 bases at J; junction bases unmatched: 4. CDR1 is MDHEN and CDR2 is SYDVKM in the germline V gene. The CDR3 is 15 amino acids.

This clonotype was detected only a few times. The genes are TRBV6-1 and TRBJ1-1, with 7 bases identical to TRBD1. Looked up from germline, CDR1 is MNHNS and CDR2 is SASEGT. The CDR3 has 14 amino acids. V shed 7 bases, J shed 6 bases, and the junction held 11 bases outside the gene matches. The CDR3 DNA is TGTGCCAGCAATGGACAGGCGACCGGCGCTGAAGCTTTCTTT. Encoded protein: CASNGQATGAEAFF.

This clonotype has ten or more counts. The rearrangement joins TRBV7-9 to TRBJ2-3, with D perhaps given as TRBD1 or TRBD2 (6 bases each). The CDR3 spans 14 residues. Germline-derived CDR1 and CDR2 are SEHNR and FQNEAQ (reference sequence). Trimming stripped 1 base from V and 4 bases from J, with 9 bases between. The CDR3 region is CASSLVGGADTQYF. CDR3 nucleotide sequence: TGTGCCAGCAGCTTAGTGGGGGGCGCAGATACGCAGTATTTT.

Many counts were recorded for this clonotype. The rearrangement joins TRBV18 to TRBJ2-5, with D perhaps TRBD1 (5 bases). There are 14 residues in the CDR3. Trimming took off 3 bases at V and 4 bases at J, with 12 bases between the two ends. CDR1 and CDR2 (germline): KGHSH, LQKENI. The CDR3 reads CASSPATGRETQYF. The CDR3 nucleotides are TGTGCCAGCTCACCTGCAACAGGACGAGAGACCCAGTACTTC.

There are a few counts of this clonotype. V and J are TRBV5-1 and TRBJ2-5, with D uncertain. Germline V lookup: CDR1 SGHRS, CDR2 YFSETQ. V lost 4 bases, J lost 2 bases, and 12 bases lay in between. This CDR3 comprises 14 residues. CDR3 in DNA: TGCGCCAGCAGCCTCCCGGACCAACAAGAGACCCAGTACTTC. This codes for CASSLPDQQETQYF.

The V and J genes are TRBV10-3 and TRBJ2-1; 9 nucleotides align to TRBD2. CDR3 length equals 15 residues. In germline, CDR1 is ENHRY, CDR2 SYGVKD. The trim removed 2 bases at V and 6 bases at J, leaving 5 bases unmatched. The CDR3 region is CAISEVAGGPNEQFF. The CDR3 region has the DNA TGTGCCATCAGTGAGGTGGCGGGAGGGCCCAATGAGCAGTTCTTC.

Many counts were recorded for this clonotype. V usage is TRBV20-1 and J usage is TRBJ2-5; TRBD2 aligns across 11 bases. J gave up 1 base and V 2 bases, and 3 bases lay outside the gene matches. Germline V gene lookup returns CDR1 DFQATT and CDR2 SNEGSKA (reference sequence). The CDR3 is 15 residues long. The CDR3 DNA is TGCAGTGCTAGACCTAGCGGGAGGACCCAAGAGACCCAGTACTTC. As protein: CSARPSGRTQETQYF.

This clonotype was detected ten times or more. The genes are TRBV2 and TRBJ2-2; tentative D call: TRBD1 (6 bases). Germline CDR1 is SNHLY and CDR2 is FYNNEI. This CDR3 is 13 amino acids long. V was trimmed by 2 bases and J by 7 bases, leaving 8 bases between them. DNA of the CDR3: TGTGCCAGCAGTGAAATAGGGGGCGGGGAGCTGTTTTTT. Translation gives CASSEIGGGELFF.

The chain links TRBV9 to TRBJ2-1, with D uncertain. Germline V CDR1 and CDR2: SGDLS, YYNGEE. The V and J ends lost 2 bases and 3 bases respectively, with 9 bases between them. This CDR3 region has 14 residues. The CDR3 spells CASSVGPSYNEQFF. CDR3 DNA: TGTGCCAGCAGCGTTGGACCGAGCTACAATGAGCAGTTCTTC.

This clonotype was observed once. The chain employs TRBV30 and TRBJ1-5, with 8 bases lining up with TRBD1. The length of the CDR3 is 15 residues. Unmatched junction bases numbered 17, after V lost 5 bases and J lost 11 bases. Germline CDR1 reads GTSNPN; CDR2 reads SVGIG (reference sequence). The CDR3 protein is CAWATGTGHSEAQHF. The CDR3 DNA reads as TGTGCCTGGGCGACCGGGACAGGCCATTCGGAGGCCCAGCATTTT.

This clonotype occurred many times. This sequence joins TRBV28 and TRBJ1-1; D is ambiguous. Trimming removed 6 bases from V and 1 base from J, with 9 bases in between. This CDR3 has 13 amino acids. Germline loops: CDR1 MDHEN, CDR2 SYDVKM. The CDR3 nucleotides are TGTGCCAGCAGCTTGAGCAAGAACACTGAAGCTTTCTTT. The encoded protein is CASSLSKNTEAFF.

This clonotype appeared many times. This chain's CDR3 is CSAGERITRNIQYF. CDR3 nucleotides: TGCAGTGCTGGGGAGAGAATAACTCGGAACATTCAGTACTTC. The chain combines TRBV20-1 with TRBJ2-4; weak D call: TRBD2 (5 bases). The CDR3 is made up of 14 amino acids. CDR1 is DFQATT and CDR2 is SNEGSKA in the germline V gene (reference sequence). Trimming shortened V by 5 bases and J by 7 bases, and 18 bases separated the two germline ends.

The table lists this clonotype with many counts. The genes are TRBV30 and TRBJ2-2, with unresolved D. This CDR3 is 13 amino acids long. Germline V gene lookup returns CDR1 GTSNPN and CDR2 SVGIG (reference sequence). Trimming cost V 1 base and J 5 bases, with 8 bases left between them. CDR3 sequence (DNA): TGTGCCTGGAGTGAACAGAGGACCGGGGAGCTGTTTTTT. Translating it yields CAWSEQRTGELFF.

This rearrangement joins TRBV20-1 to TRBJ2-7, with 15 positions matching TRBD2. J was trimmed by 7 bases and V by 6 bases; bases with no gene match: 10. This CDR3 spans 15 amino acids. CDR1 is DFQATT and CDR2 is SNEGSKA in the germline V gene (reference sequence). The CDR3 reads CSAKGLAGGRTEQYF. The DNA for the CDR3 is TGCAGTGCCAAGGGACTAGCGGGAGGACGTACGGAGCAGTACTTC.

This clonotype was detected many times. The chain links TRBV27 to TRBJ1-1; the D gene is possibly TRBD1 (5 bases). Germline CDR1 is MNHEY and CDR2 is SMNVEV (reference sequence). V was cut by 8 bases and J by 1 base, with 20 bases left in between. The CDR3 consists of 16 residues. The CDR3 bases are TGTGCCAGCGGGACCCGGACTGCTTGGGAGAACACTGAAGCTTTCTTT. Amino acids: CASGTRTAWENTEAFF.

This clonotype was counted many times. The rearrangement joins TRBV6-2 or TRBV6-3 to TRBJ2-1; 7 nucleotides align to TRBD2. This CDR3 spans 20 amino acids. Germline V CDR1 and CDR2: MNHEY, SVGEGT. The J segment lost 0 bases and the V segment lost 2 bases, leaving 16 bases of the junction unmatched. Here the CDR3 DNA reads TGTGCCAGCAGTTACGAGGTGGGGGGAGGGCCCCCTCGCTCCTACAATGAGCAGTTCTTC. Protein: CASSYEVGGGPPRSYNEQFF.

Concerning this clonotype itself: A read error may explain this, as a much larger clone is one base away. The V gene is TRBV12-3 or TRBV12-4, the J gene TRBJ1-1; D is unresolved. The CDR3 length is 15 residues. Trimming left V 6 bases short and J 6 bases short, with 20 bases between. The CDR3 is CASRPTLGRSAEAFF. CDR3 in DNA: TGTGCCAGCAGGCCGACCCTCGGAAGATCAGCTGAAGCTTTCTTT.

There are many counts of this clonotype. The chain carries TRBV3-1 and TRBJ2-5; 7 nucleotides align to TRBD2. CDR3 length equals 17 residues. Trimming cost V 4 bases and J 5 bases; bases outside gene matches: 16. Germline lookup yields CDR1 LGHDT and CDR2 YNNKEL (reference sequence). The CDR3 DNA follows: TGTGCCAGCAGCCCCCGCCCAGGACTAGGATCGTGGGAGACCCAGTACTTC. The encoded protein is CASSPRPGLGSWETQYF.

The chain couples TRBV14 to TRBJ1-1; the D gene is possibly TRBD1 (5 bases). The length of the CDR3 is 13 residues. V was pared by 2 bases and J by 11 bases, with 15 bases between. Germline CDR1 and CDR2: SGHDN and FVKESK. The CDR3 bases are TGTGCCAGCAGCCAATTTTATGGGGGTACGGCTTTCTTT. Translating gives CASSQFYGGTAFF.

This clonotype has ten or more counts. This rearrangement joins TRBV7-2 to TRBJ2-7; D is perhaps TRBD1 (5 bases). Trimming stripped 5 bases from V and 7 bases from J, with 21 bases between. Germline loops: CDR1 SGHTA, CDR2 FQGNSA. The CDR3 spans 15 residues. Here the CDR3 DNA reads TGTGCCAGCAGCCTAGGGGTGGCAGCCGCTCGGGAGCAGTACTTC. It yields the protein CASSLGVAAAREQYF.